These T cell receptor beta chains were read from a single sample in a study of blood T cell repertoires in COVID-19. Only in-frame clones appear in the TCRdb table, and some are missing; sequencing was by immunoSEQ multiplex PCR. Altogether 150,000 to 200,000 clones are present, roughly 87% being singletons, with the ten largest covering about 1.2%. Specimen: PBMCs or T cells enriched from blood (not recorded which). These receptors all come from a human donor with acute COVID-19. The donor label of this sample is uncertain. Both conserved end residues are part of each CDR3. A D gene is named only where the DNA matches it firmly. For some rows the clone size is stated as once, few or many, or as a class when expanded; others skip it.

D	length	V	size	J	DNA	CDR3
TRBD1	12	TRBV6-5	-	TRBJ1-1	TGTGCCAGCAGCACGACAGGGGGCGACGCTTTCTTT	CASSTTGGDAFF
TRBD1	16	TRBV5-4	once	TRBJ2-6	TGTGCCAGCAGCGTCAACAGGGGAAGTGGGGCCAACGTCCTGACTTTC	CASSVNRGSGANVLTF
-	13	TRBV18	-	TRBJ2-5	TGTGCCAGCTCGCGGAGCAGGGAAGAGACCCAGTACTTC	CASSRSREETQYF
TRBD2	15	TRBV4-3	-	TRBJ2-7	TGCGCCAGCAGCCAAGATCGGGGGGGGCCCTACGAGCAGTACTTC	CASSQDRGGPYEQYF
TRBD1	15	TRBV6-5	-	TRBJ2-7	TGTGCCAGCAGTAAGACAGGGGAAATTTCCTACGAGCAGTACTTC	CASSKTGEISYEQYF
TRBD2	15	TRBV9	-	TRBJ2-7	TGTGCCAGCAGCGTAGGGGCTAGCGGGATCTACGAGCAGTACTTC	CASSVGASGIYEQYF
-	15	TRBV6-2/TRBV6-3	-	TRBJ2-2	TGTGCCAGCAGTTCGTGGACATCTGAGGCCGGGGAGCTGTTTTTT	CASSSWTSEAGELFF
TRBD2	16	TRBV18	-	TRBJ2-1	TGTGCCAGCTCACCAAGTGGTAGCGGGGCCTACAATGAGCAGTTCTTC	CASSPSGSGAYNEQFF
-	14	TRBV5-1	-	TRBJ1-1	TGCGCCAGCACCCTGGGGGGATTGTTTACTGAAGCTTTCTTT	CASTLGGLFTEAFF
TRBD2	15	TRBV9	-	TRBJ2-1	TGTGCCAGCAGCGTAGAGGGAGGGGCGTACAATGAGCAGTTCTTC	CASSVEGGAYNEQFF
-	15	TRBV12-5	-	TRBJ1-2	TGTGCTAGTGGTTTGGTAGAACACGTCTCCAGTGGCTACACCTTC	CASGLVEHVSSGYTF
TRBD1	16	TRBV2	-	TRBJ2-2	TGTGCCAGCAGAACAGGGGAAAGTAGGGACACCGGGGAGCTGTTTTTT	CASRTGESRDTGELFF
-	16	TRBV5-1	once	TRBJ2-2	TGCGCCAGCAGTCTCGGGGTTAGCCCAAACACCGGGGAGCTGTTTTTT	CASSLGVSPNTGELFF
TRBD2	16	TRBV18	-	TRBJ2-3	TGTGCCAGCTCACCACCCGGGACTAGGGGCACAGATACGCAGTATTTT	CASSPPGTRGTDTQYF
-	14	TRBV9	-	TRBJ1-1	TGTGCCAGCAGTACGGGGGGACTCCCCACTGAAGCTTTCTTT	CASSTGGLPTEAFF
TRBD2	16	TRBV7-2	once	TRBJ2-2	TGTGCCAGCAGCCCGCATAGCGGGGGTAACACCGGGGAGCTGTTTTTT	CASSPHSGGNTGELFF
-	12	TRBV2	-	TRBJ1-2	TGTGCCAGCAGTGAAGTCCGAGGTGGCTACACCTTC	CASSEVRGGYTF
-	12	TRBV19	-	TRBJ1-1	TGTGCCAGTAGTATAGGGCTCACTGAAGCTTTCTTT	CASSIGLTEAFF
-	14	TRBV24-1	-	TRBJ2-5	TGTGCCACCAGTGAGACTAGGACAAAAGAGACCCAGTACTTC	CATSETRTKETQYF
-	19	TRBV4-1	-	TRBJ1-5	TGCGCCAGCAGCCGATTCATGTACAGGAAGAACGACCCCAATCAGCCCCAGCATTTT	CASSRFMYRKNDPNQPQHF
TRBD1	14	TRBV19	-	TRBJ1-2	TGTGCCAGTAGTATTGGGGGGACAGGGTCTGGCTACACCTTC	CASSIGGTGSGYTF
TRBD2	16	TRBV27	-	TRBJ2-2	TGTGCCAGCAGATTTAGCGGGGGGGCGCACACCGGGGAGCTGTTTTTT	CASRFSGGAHTGELFF
-	13	TRBV6-2/TRBV6-3	-	TRBJ1-3	TGTGCCAGCAGTTGGGCCAGGGGAAACACCATATATTTT	CASSWARGNTIYF
TRBD2	16	TRBV5-1	-	TRBJ2-3	TGCGCCAGCAGCCCCCTAGCGGGGGGCCGCACAGATACGCAGTATTTT	CASSPLAGGRTDTQYF
TRBD1	13	TRBV9	once	TRBJ2-3	TGTGCCAGCAGCAGACAGGGGGCAGATACGCAGTATTTT	CASSRQGADTQYF
TRBD1	15	TRBV7-3	-	TRBJ1-1	TGTGCCAGCAGCCTTACAGGGGCGTGGGGCACTGAAGCTTTCTTT	CASSLTGAWGTEAFF
-	13	TRBV30	-	TRBJ2-2	TGTGCCTGGATGGGGAGCGGGACCGGGGAGCTGTTTTTT	CAWMGSGTGELFF
-	14	TRBV5-4	-	TRBJ1-1	TGTGCCAGCAGCTTGATCAGTGCAAACACTGAAGCTTTCTTT	CASSLISANTEAFF
-	14	TRBV7-9	few	TRBJ2-5	TGTGCCAGCAGCCCAGCGGGTGGCCAAGAGACCCAGTACTTC	CASSPAGGQETQYF
TRBD2	17	TRBV2	-	TRBJ2-7	TGTGCCAGCAGGTCCGGGACTAGCGGGGGGCCCCCCTACGAGCAGTACTTC	CASRSGTSGGPPYEQYF
TRBD2	14	TRBV13	-	TRBJ2-3	TGTGCCAGCAGAGAAACTAGCGGCACAGATACGCAGTATTTT	CASRETSGTDTQYF
TRBD1	13	TRBV7-9	-	TRBJ2-7	TGTGCCAGCGCCGGGACAGGCCTTGACGAGCAGTACTTC	CASAGTGLDEQYF
TRBD1	14	TRBV2	-	TRBJ2-1	TGTGCCAGCAGACAGGGGAGCTCCTACAATGAGCAGTTCTTC	CASRQGSSYNEQFF
-	14	TRBV7-2	-	TRBJ1-4	TGTGCCAGCAGCTTAGTTGGGGGGGATGAAAAACTGTTTTTT	CASSLVGGDEKLFF
-	15	TRBV2	-	TRBJ1-5	TGTGCCAGCAGTTTACAGAGCTCTAGCAATCAGCCCCAGCATTTT	CASSLQSSSNQPQHF
TRBD2	16	TRBV5-6	-	TRBJ2-1	TGTGCCAGCAGCTTTATGACTAGCGGGGGCATCAATGAGCAGTTCTTC	CASSFMTSGGINEQFF
-	19	TRBV6-1	-	TRBJ1-3	TGTGCCAGCAGAGAAGGGAGAAAAGGGTACGAGGGCTCTGGAAACACCATATATTTT	CASREGRKGYEGSGNTIYF
TRBD1	15	TRBV6-5	-	TRBJ2-7	TGTGCCAGCAAACCTGGGGCAGGGGGAACCAGCGAGCAGTACTTC	CASKPGAGGTSEQYF
-	15	TRBV15	-	TRBJ2-3	TGTGCCACCAGCTTAGAACAGGATTCCACAGATACGCAGTATTTT	CATSLEQDSTDTQYF
TRBD1	15	TRBV24-1	-	TRBJ1-5	TGTGCCACCAGTGATACAGGGGATTCCGATCAGCCCCAGCATTTT	CATSDTGDSDQPQHF
-	14	TRBV19	-	TRBJ1-2	TGTGCCAGTAGTATCGCTCGGGGGGCGTATGGCTACACCTTC	CASSIARGAYGYTF
TRBD2	17	TRBV5-1	-	TRBJ2-5	TGCGCCAGCAGCTTGGCCGCGAAGACTAGCGTTACAGAGACCCAGTACTTC	CASSLAAKTSVTETQYF
TRBD1	14	TRBV29-1	once	TRBJ2-2	TGCAGCGTTGGTGCAGGGGGACACACCGGGGAGCTGTTTTTT	CSVGAGGHTGELFF
TRBD1	16	TRBV3-1/TRBV3-2	-	TRBJ2-7	TGTGCCAGCAGTCAAGGGGACAGGGGACAAGCGGGAGAGCAGTACTTC	CASSQGDRGQAGEQYF
TRBD1	17	TRBV4-1	-	TRBJ2-7	TGCGCCAGCAGCCATACACAGGGGGCGAGTAGCCGGATCGAGCAGTACTTC	CASSHTQGASSRIEQYF
-	14	TRBV10-3	once	TRBJ1-6	TGTGCCATCAGTGAGGAGGGAAGGGGGTCACCCCTCCACTTT	CAISEEGRGSPLHF
TRBD1	14	TRBV18	-	TRBJ1-1	TGTGCCAGCTCTCAAGGGACAGGGGGTACTGAAGCTTTCTTT	CASSQGTGGTEAFF
-	15	TRBV3-1/TRBV3-2	-	TRBJ2-3	TGTGCCAGCAGCCATACTCGTAGTTTTTCAGATACGCAGTATTTT	CASSHTRSFSDTQYF
TRBD2	19	TRBV5-6	-	TRBJ2-2	TGTGCCAGCAGCTTGGCTTGGGTGACTAGCGGGGCAAGGACCGGGGAGCTGTTTTTT	CASSLAWVTSGARTGELFF
-	15	TRBV29-1	-	TRBJ1-1	TGCAGCGTTGGGCGGGGCGCGAGTAGGGACACTGAAGCTTTCTTT	CSVGRGASRDTEAFF
TRBD1	15	TRBV19	-	TRBJ1-5	TGTGCCAGTAGTAGCCCGACAGGGACCAATCAGCCCCAGCATTTT	CASSSPTGTNQPQHF
TRBD1	10	TRBV29-1	-	TRBJ1-1	TGCAGCGTTCGACAGGGGGGAGCTTTCTTT	CSVRQGGAFF
-	16	TRBV7-2	-	TRBJ2-1	TGTGCCAGCAGCACCCCCAGGGGGGCGGGGTACAATGAGCAGTTCTTC	CASSTPRGAGYNEQFF
TRBD1	13	TRBV18	-	TRBJ1-1	TGTGCCAGCTCCACCACAGGGGGCACTGAAGCTTTCTTT	CASSTTGGTEAFF
-	13	TRBV18	-	TRBJ1-2	TGTGCCAGCTCCCAGGGAGGGGACTATGGCTACACCTTC	CASSQGGDYGYTF
-	16	TRBV18	-	TRBJ1-5	TGTGCCAGCTCACCACGCAGACAGGTTAGCGATCAGCCCCAGCATTTT	CASSPRRQVSDQPQHF
TRBD2	15	TRBV3-1/TRBV3-2	-	TRBJ2-1	TGTGCCAGCAGCCAAGTGGGGACTATCAACCGGGAGCAGTTCTTC	CASSQVGTINREQFF
TRBD1	14	TRBV6-5	-	TRBJ1-1	TGTGCCAGCAGTTCGTACAGGGGCTCCACTGAAGCTTTCTTT	CASSSYRGSTEAFF
-	13	TRBV13	-	TRBJ1-1	TGTGCCAGCAGCTTATCCCCGGGGGCTGAAGCTTTCTTT	CASSLSPGAEAFF